Below, 8 T cell receptor beta chains from the same sample are listed, as sequenced in a study of blood T cell repertoires in COVID-19. Repertoires were generated with immunoSEQ multiplex PCR, while TCRdb's copy carries only in-frame clones and drops some. The sample carries roughly 330,000 clones, around 87% recorded once. What was sequenced was PBMCs or T cells enriched from blood (not recorded which). These receptors all stem from a woman under 40 who had recovered from COVID-19.

Written as DNA, the CDR3 is TGTGCCAGCAGCCAAGTGTGGAGGGGGCATGGTGAGCAGTTCTTC. Its protein product is CASSQVWRGHGEQFF. This chain links TRBV3-1 (or the pseudogene TRBV3-2) with TRBJ2-1; the D gene is possibly TRBD1 (7 bases). The CDR3 has 15 residues. Germline CDR1 is LGHDT and CDR2 is YNNKEL (reference sequence). The V gene lost 1 base and the J gene lost 9 bases, with 16 bases spanning the gap.

CDR3 sequence: CASSTGQLVSYEQYF. CDR3 nucleotides: TGCGCCAGCAGCACCGGACAGTTAGTCTCCTACGAGCAGTACTTC. The rearrangement links TRBV5-1 to TRBJ2-7; TRBD1 is a possible D gene (6 bases). V was shortened by 4 bases and J by 0 bases, with 14 bases between the two germline ends. The CDR3 has 15 residues. The germline V gene has CDR1 SGHRS and CDR2 YFSETQ.

J is TRBJ2-3 and V is TRBV4-1; D remains unclear. The V gene lost 1 base and the J gene lost 2 bases, with 10 bases spanning the gap. The CDR3 extends over 15 amino acids. Germline V gives CDR1 MGHRA, CDR2 YSYEKL. The CDR3 DNA is TGCGCCAGCAGCCAAGCACAGCTTCTCACAGATACGCAGTATTTT. Its translation: CASSQAQLLTDTQYF.

This chain connects TRBV5-4 to TRBJ2-7; 10 bases fit TRBD2. V was pared by 0 bases and J by 1 base, with 4 bases of the junction left unmatched. The CDR3 is 16 residues long. Germline lookup yields CDR1 SGHNT and CDR2 YYREEE (reference sequence). The CDR3 here is CASSLGSSGGSYEQYF. The CDR3 DNA sequence: TGTGCCAGCAGCTTGGGCTCTAGCGGGGGTTCCTACGAGCAGTACTTC.

The chain recombines TRBV11-3 with TRBJ2-1, with 12 bases identical to TRBD1. The CDR3 spans 15 residues. Germline V gene sequence: CDR1 SGHNT, CDR2 YENEEA. V shed 5 bases and J 7 bases; nucleotides not matched to a gene: 6. CDR3 nucleotide sequence: TGTGCCAGCAGCGCGGGACAGGGGGCCAGGAATGAGCAGTTCTTC. This codes for CASSAGQGARNEQFF.

The chain recombines TRBV10-3 with TRBJ2-3; 12 nucleotides match TRBD2. Germline loops: CDR1 ENHRY, CDR2 SYGVKD. J gave up 4 bases and V 3 bases, and 2 bases lay outside the gene matches. CDR3 size: 15 residues. CDR3 region: CAISDLAGGADTQYF. In nucleotides, the CDR3 is TGTGCCATCAGTGATCTAGCGGGGGGGGCAGATACGCAGTATTTT.

This clone was recorded only once. V gene TRBV2 combines with J gene TRBJ1-6; possibly TRBD1 for D (6 bases). The CDR3 has 15 residues. The V and J ends lost 5 bases and 7 bases respectively, with 15 bases between them. CDR1 is SNHLY, CDR2 FYNNEI, per germline. CDR3 loop: CASSIQGTLNSPLHF. The DNA for the CDR3 is TGTGCCAGCAGTATACAGGGAACGCTCAATTCACCCCTCCACTTT.

J is TRBJ2-3 and V is TRBV6-5; D perhaps matches TRBD1 (5 bases). Trimming left V 0 bases short and J 1 base short, with 5 bases between. From germline, CDR1 is MNHEY and CDR2 SVGAGI. CDR3 length equals 14 residues. CDR3 coding DNA: TGTGCCAGCAGTTACTCGACAGGCACAGATACGCAGTATTTT. It encodes CASSYSTGTDTQYF.